The 26 T cell receptor beta chains presented below share a single source sample, sequenced in a study of T cell responses to AZD1222 COVID-19 vaccine. Clones were sequenced by immunoSEQ multiplex PCR, and TCRdb holds only the in-frame ones, with some missing. The sample has approximately 180,000 clones, around 90% seen once. This sample comprised peripheral blood, obtained on day 0 of AZD1222 vaccination. The receptor set was obtained from an adult in good health.

The chain uses TRBV2 and TRBJ1-2; D possibly corresponds to TRBD1 (5 bases). This CDR3 is 15 amino acids long. V gave up 6 bases and J gave up 2 bases, with 16 bases separating them. Germline V gene data show CDR1 as SNHLY and CDR2 as FYNNEI. CDR3 coding DNA: TGTGCCAGCAGGGACTGGGGGGGATTAAACTATGGCTACACCTTC. Amino acid sequence: CASRDWGGLNYGYTF.

The rearrangement joins TRBV21-1 to TRBJ2-2; TRBD1 was called by the table and not checked on the DNA. TRBV21-1 is shown as a pseudogene. This CDR3 is built from 16 residues. The CDR3 DNA sequence: TGTGCCAGCAGCAAAGCGCGAGACAGAGCCACCGGGGAGCTGTTTTTT. It translates to CASSKARDRATGELFF.

The J gene is TRBJ1-1, the V gene TRBV18, with D possibly matching TRBD1 (5 bases). The germline V and J ends were trimmed by 6 bases and 2 bases, with 13 bases remaining between them. Per the germline V gene, CDR1 is KGHSH and CDR2 is LQKENI. This CDR3 has 14 residues. The CDR3 sequence is CASSPGTANTEAFF. CDR3 nucleotide sequence: TGTGCCAGCTCGCCCGGGACGGCAAACACTGAAGCTTTCTTT.

This clone appeared once. The genes are TRBV6-5 and TRBJ2-3; D is unclear. Per the germline V gene, CDR1 is MNHEY and CDR2 is SVGAGI. There are 13 residues in the CDR3. Trimming took off 7 bases at V and 0 bases at J, with 8 bases between the two ends. The CDR3: CASKPFSTDTQYF. CDR3 DNA sequence: TGTGCCAGCAAACCATTTAGCACAGATACGCAGTATTTT.

V and J are TRBV4-3 and TRBJ2-7; a possible D gene is TRBD1 (5 bases). The germline V gene has CDR1 LGHNA and CDR2 YSLEER. The length of the CDR3 is 14 residues. The ends were cut back, 5 bases at V and 0 bases at J, with 11 bases in the middle. CDR3 amino acids: CASSAQVDSYEQYF. CDR3 in DNA: TGCGCCAGCAGCGCACAGGTTGACTCCTACGAGCAGTACTTC.

This chain links TRBV11-2 with TRBJ2-2; D uncertain. The CDR3 totals 15 residues. V lost 4 bases, J lost 1 base, and 10 bases lay in between. Per the germline V gene, CDR1 is SGHAT and CDR2 is FQNNGV. The chain's CDR3 is CASSSRPGNTGELFF. The CDR3, as DNA: TGTGCCAGCAGCTCCCGTCCGGGGAACACCGGGGAGCTGTTTTTT.

J is TRBJ1-1 and V is TRBV10-3; unclear D gene. Trimming pared 6 bases from V and 0 bases from J, leaving 17 bases between. This CDR3 is built from 16 residues. In germline, CDR1 is ENHRY, CDR2 SYGVKD. The CDR3 loop reads CAISRNVGDMNTEAFF. The CDR3 DNA follows: TGTGCCATCAGCCGGAATGTGGGCGACATGAACACTGAAGCTTTCTTT.

V and J are TRBV28 and TRBJ1-4; D is possibly TRBD1 (6 bases). V lost 4 bases, J lost 12 bases, and 15 bases lay in between. The CDR3 sequence is 13 residues long. Germline V gene sequence: CDR1 MDHEN, CDR2 SYDVKM. CDR3 sequence: CASSSAGAGELFF. In nucleotides, the CDR3 is TGTGCCAGCAGTTCCGCGGGGGCAGGGGAACTGTTTTTT. The complete variable domain, with remaining parts taken from reference TRBV28 and TRBJ1-4, reads DVKVTQSSRYLVKRTGEKVFLECVQDMDHENMFWYRQDPGLGLRLIYFSYDVKMKEKGDIPEGYSVSREKKERFSLILESASTNQTSMYLCASSSAGAGELFFGSGTQLSVL.

The J gene is TRBJ1-6, the V gene TRBV6-4; D possibly corresponds to TRBD1 (5 bases). The CDR3 is 14 amino acids. Germline V gene lookup returns CDR1 MRHNA and CDR2 SNTAGT. V was shortened by 6 bases and J by 6 bases, with 12 bases between the two germline ends. The CDR3 nucleotides read TGTGCCAGCAGCAGGGAGTTCGGTAATTCACCCCTCCACTTT. It specifies CASSREFGNSPLHF.

V usage is TRBV9 and J usage is TRBJ2-3, with 10 bases identical to TRBD2. V shed 3 bases, J shed 4 bases, and the junction held 8 bases outside the gene matches. This CDR3 region has 16 residues. Germline lookup yields CDR1 SGDLS and CDR2 YYNGEE. The CDR3 DNA sequence: TGTGCCAGCAGCGATGAAGTAGCGGGAGGCCCAGATACGCAGTATTTT. Translated, it gives CASSDEVAGGPDTQYF.

The chain couples TRBV7-2 to TRBJ1-5, with 11 bases identical to TRBD1. CDR1 is SGHTA and CDR2 is FQGNSA in the germline V gene. CDR3 length equals 16 residues. J lost 2 bases, V lost 5 bases, and 5 bases had no gene match. The CDR3 sequence: CASSPRTGGGNQPQHF. For the CDR3, the DNA is TGTGCCAGCAGCCCCCGGACAGGGGGCGGCAATCAGCCCCAGCATTTT.

The genes are TRBV3-1 (or the pseudogene TRBV3-2) and TRBJ1-2; no reliable D call. Trimming removed 2 bases from V and 4 bases from J, with 14 bases in between. The germline V gene has CDR1 LGHDT and CDR2 YNNKEL (reference sequence). The CDR3 extends over 15 amino acids. This chain's CDR3 is CASSQSRLLGYGYTF. Here the CDR3 DNA reads TGTGCCAGCAGCCAATCACGGCTCCTAGGCTATGGCTACACCTTC.

This clone was detected once. The chain is built from TRBV2 and TRBJ2-5; TRBD2 matches at 12 bases. CDR3 size: 18 residues. CDR1 and CDR2 from the germline V gene are SNHLY and FYNNEI. V lost 0 bases, J lost 5 bases, and 10 bases stayed unmatched. The CDR3 is CASSEAQGGLAGSETQYF. The CDR3 nucleotides read TGTGCCAGCAGTGAAGCGCAAGGAGGACTAGCGGGGTCGGAGACCCAGTACTTC.

The V gene is TRBV5-6, the J gene TRBJ2-7; D gene unclear. The CDR3 totals 11 residues. Germline V CDR1 and CDR2: SGHDT, YYEEEE. Trimming cost V 2 bases and J 5 bases, with 5 bases left between them. The CDR3 spells CASSFTNEQYV. Written as DNA, the CDR3 is TGTGCCAGCAGCTTTACTAACGAGCAGTACGTC.

The genes are TRBV11-2 and TRBJ2-7; D is unclear. The length of the CDR3 is 15 residues. V lost 1 base to trimming and J lost 3 bases, with 13 bases between them. CDR1 is SGHAT, CDR2 FQNNGV, per germline. As DNA, the CDR3 is TGTGCCAGCAGCTTAGGTGGGCCCCTGGGCTACGAGCAGTACTTC. This codes for CASSLGGPLGYEQYF.

The V and J genes are TRBV10-2 and TRBJ1-5, with unresolved D. The CDR3 contains 13 residues. Trimming pared 4 bases from V and 6 bases from J, leaving 10 bases between. Germline V gene lookup returns CDR1 WSHSY and CDR2 SAAADI. The CDR3 nucleotides read TGCGCCAGCAGTGCGGGAGTGGGTCAGCCCCAGCATTTT. Protein product: CASSAGVGQPQHF.

The V call is TRBV28, the J call TRBJ2-3, with D perhaps assigned TRBD1 or TRBD2 (5 bases each). Germline CDR1 reads MDHEN; CDR2 reads SYDVKM. The V end lost 5 bases, the J end lost 8 bases, and 11 bases lay between the germline ends. The CDR3 is made up of 12 amino acids. The CDR3: CASSPPGRTQYF. CDR3 coding DNA: TGTGCCAGCAGTCCTCCGGGACGTACGCAGTATTTT.

The rearrangement joins TRBV12-3 or TRBV12-4 to TRBJ2-7; D gene ambiguous. V was shortened by 2 bases and J by 3 bases, with 5 bases between the two germline ends. The CDR3 covers 12 residues. The CDR3 spells CASSLSHYEQYF. CDR3 coding DNA: TGTGCCAGCAGTTTAAGCCACTACGAGCAGTACTTC.

The chain joins TRBV21-1 to TRBJ2-5; the listed D gene, TRBD2, was not tested against the DNA. TRBV21-1 is noted as a pseudogene. The CDR3 has 15 amino acids. CDR3 in amino acids: CASSKIRRRKETQYF. For the CDR3, the DNA is TGTGCCAGCAGCAAAATTAGAAGGAGAAAAGAGACCCAGTACTTC.

V is TRBV10-3 and J is TRBJ2-3, with D maybe TRBD2 (6 bases). The CDR3 is made up of 12 amino acids. Germline CDR1 reads ENHRY; CDR2 reads SYGVKD. Trimming left V 10 bases short and J 0 bases short, with 8 bases between. The DNA for the CDR3 is TGTGCCAGCGGGACTAGCACAGATACGCAGTATTTT. It is translated as CASGTSTDTQYF.

The genes are TRBV6-5 and TRBJ1-6, with a possible D match to TRBD1 (5 bases). The CDR3 sequence is 15 residues long. Trimming removed 7 bases at V and 1 base at J, with 11 bases between. The V gene's germline CDR1 is MNHEY and CDR2 SVGAGI. The CDR3 DNA is TGTGCCAGCACCCCAGACAGATCCTATAATTCACCCCTCCACTTT. Its translation: CASTPDRSYNSPLHF.

The chain couples TRBV7-7 to TRBJ2-3; 11 bases align to TRBD2. Trimming took 5 bases from V and 4 from J; bases not matched to a gene: 8. This CDR3 region has 16 residues. Germline-derived CDR1 and CDR2 are SSHAT and FNYEAQ (reference sequence). CDR3 loop: CASSPLSGGASDTQYF. In DNA, the CDR3 is TGTGCCAGCAGCCCCCTTAGCGGGGGGGCGTCAGATACGCAGTATTTT.

The chain has TRBV19 and TRBJ1-2, with D possibly TRBD1 on 6 matching bases. Trimming removed 4 bases at V and 7 bases at J, with 16 bases between. The CDR3 contains 14 residues. Germline V gives CDR1 LNHDA, CDR2 SQIVND (reference sequence). This chain's CDR3 is CASSTQQGGVGYTF. CDR3 nucleotide sequence: TGTGCCAGTAGTACCCAACAGGGAGGGGTTGGCTACACCTTC.

The CDR3 protein is CASSTGRISSYNEQFF. In nucleotides, the CDR3 is TGCGCCAGCAGCACAGGACGGATTAGCTCCTACAATGAGCAGTTCTTC. V is TRBV5-1 and J is TRBJ2-1, with a possible D match to TRBD1 (5 bases). This CDR3 has 16 amino acids. The germline CDR1 and CDR2 sequences are SGHRS and YFSETQ. Trimming took off 4 bases at V and 0 bases at J, with 14 bases between the two ends.

This rearrangement joins TRBV18 to TRBJ1-1; the match to TRBD1 covers 9 bases. There are 15 residues in the CDR3. Germline V gives CDR1 KGHSH, CDR2 LQKENI. Unmatched junction bases numbered 1, after V lost 2 bases and J lost 0 bases. The CDR3 DNA sequence: TGTGCCAGCTCACCAGGGACAGGGTTGAACACTGAAGCTTTCTTT. Amino acids: CASSPGTGLNTEAFF.

This chain connects TRBV20-1 to TRBJ1-2, with D possibly TRBD1 on 6 matching bases. V was clipped by 6 bases and J by 9 bases, with 11 bases between them. This CDR3 is 10 amino acids long. Per the germline V gene, CDR1 is DFQATT and CDR2 is SNEGSKA (reference sequence). For the CDR3, the DNA is TGCAGTGCCGGGGGGGCGAGCTACACCTTC. Translating it yields CSAGGASYTF.